This record looks at one T cell receptor beta chain sequence and its context. Its antigen is still unknown. Since a much larger clone is just one base distant, this may be a read error. This entry comes from a study of CD8 T cells in ankylosing spondylitis. Study-level points and caveats: It appeared that ankylosing spondylitis blood was characterized by a TCR beta motif of about 8 highly homologous variants. Researchers reportedly found disease-linked clones significantly enriched in matched ankylosing spondylitis synovial fluid.

TCRdb re-called the 5' RACE reads through MiXCR, storing one row per CDR3 protein. The sample shows 200,000 to 300,000 distinct CDR3 sequences, 8% to 11% of them seen only once. The V end was cut by 4 bases, the J end by 1 base, with 9 bases between. Germline V gene sequence: CDR1 DFQATT, CDR2 SNEGSKA (reference sequence). The CDR3 consists of 13 residues. The chain links TRBV20-1 to TRBJ2-3; D is ambiguous. The TCR sequence derives from a male donor with ankylosing spondylitis or in good health (not recorded which). The material sequenced was blood, either unsorted or a sorted T cell fraction (not recorded which). The CDR3 loop is CSAIAFGTDTQYF. The CDR3 DNA reads as TGCAGTGCTATAGCCTTCGGCACAGATACGCAGTATTTT.